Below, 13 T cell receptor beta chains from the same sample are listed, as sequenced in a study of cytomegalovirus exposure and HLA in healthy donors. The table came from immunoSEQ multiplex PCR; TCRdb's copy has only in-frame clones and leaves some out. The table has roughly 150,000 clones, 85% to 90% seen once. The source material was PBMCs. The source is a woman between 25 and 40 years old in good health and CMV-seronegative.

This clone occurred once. The DNA for the CDR3 is TGTGCCAGCAGTTATCCCGGACAGGGGGCTAGTTCACCCCTCCACTTT. It specifies CASSYPGQGASSPLHF. The J gene is TRBJ1-6, the V gene TRBV6-6; 11 positions agree with TRBD1. V lost 3 bases and J lost 9; bases outside the gene matches: 7. The CDR3 covers 16 residues. CDR1 is MNHNY and CDR2 is SVGAGI in the germline V gene (reference sequence).

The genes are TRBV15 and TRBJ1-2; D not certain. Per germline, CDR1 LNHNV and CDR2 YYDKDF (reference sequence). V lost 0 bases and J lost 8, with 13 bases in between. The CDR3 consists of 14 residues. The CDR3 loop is CATSRDVGAEGYTF. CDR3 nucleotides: TGTGCCACCAGCAGAGACGTGGGTGCGGAAGGCTACACCTTC.

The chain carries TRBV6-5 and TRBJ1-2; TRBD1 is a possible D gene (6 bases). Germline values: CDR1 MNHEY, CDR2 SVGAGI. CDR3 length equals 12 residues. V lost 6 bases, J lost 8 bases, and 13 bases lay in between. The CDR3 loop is CASSYRVGGYTF. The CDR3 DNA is TGTGCCAGCAGCTACAGGGTTGGCGGCTACACCTTC.

CDR3 sequence (DNA): TGTGCCAGCAGCCAACTGAAAACAGGGGGTGAGAACGAGCAGTACTTC. This sequence encodes CASSQLKTGGENEQYF. This chain links TRBV4-2 with TRBJ2-7; 8 nucleotides align to TRBD1. Germline V CDR1 and CDR2: LGHNA, YNFKEQ. The CDR3 covers 16 residues. The ends lost 2 bases at V and 5 bases at J; junction bases unmatched: 11.

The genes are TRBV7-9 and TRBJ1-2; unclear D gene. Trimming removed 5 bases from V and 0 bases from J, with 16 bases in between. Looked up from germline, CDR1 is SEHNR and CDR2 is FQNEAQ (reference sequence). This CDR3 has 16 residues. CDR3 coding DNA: TGTGCCAGCAGCCCAAACGACCGACGACCTAACTATGGCTACACCTTC. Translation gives CASSPNDRRPNYGYTF.

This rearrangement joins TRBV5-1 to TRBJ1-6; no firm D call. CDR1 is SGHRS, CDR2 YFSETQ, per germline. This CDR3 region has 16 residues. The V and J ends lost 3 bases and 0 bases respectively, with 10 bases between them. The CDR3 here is CASSSDTSSYNSPLHF. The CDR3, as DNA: TGCGCCAGCAGCTCAGACACCAGCTCCTATAATTCACCCCTCCACTTT.

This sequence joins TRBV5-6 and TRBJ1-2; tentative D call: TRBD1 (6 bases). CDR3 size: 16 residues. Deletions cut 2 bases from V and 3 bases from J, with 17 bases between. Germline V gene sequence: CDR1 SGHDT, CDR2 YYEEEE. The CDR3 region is CASSFPHQGIDYGYTF. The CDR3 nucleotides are TGTGCCAGCAGCTTCCCACATCAGGGGATAGACTATGGCTACACCTTC.

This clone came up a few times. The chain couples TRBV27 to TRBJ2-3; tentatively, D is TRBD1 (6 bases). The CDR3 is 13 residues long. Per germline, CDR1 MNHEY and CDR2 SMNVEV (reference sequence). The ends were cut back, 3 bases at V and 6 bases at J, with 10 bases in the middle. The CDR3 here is CASSFGGPDTQYF. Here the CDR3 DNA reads TGTGCCAGCAGTTTTGGGGGCCCGGATACGCAGTATTTT.

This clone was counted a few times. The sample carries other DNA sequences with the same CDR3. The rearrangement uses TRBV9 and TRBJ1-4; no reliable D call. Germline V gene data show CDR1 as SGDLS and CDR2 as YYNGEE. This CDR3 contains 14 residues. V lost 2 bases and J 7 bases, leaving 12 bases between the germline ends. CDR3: CASSVGVGGEKLFF. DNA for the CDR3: TGTGCCAGCAGCGTCGGCGTCGGCGGTGAAAAACTGTTTTTT. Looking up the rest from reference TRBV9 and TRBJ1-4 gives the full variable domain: DSGVTQTPKHLITATGQRVTLRCSPRSGDLSVYWYQQSLDQGLQFLIQYYNGEERAKGNILERFSAQQFPDLHSELNLSSLELGDSALYFCASSVGVGGEKLFFGSGTQLSVL.

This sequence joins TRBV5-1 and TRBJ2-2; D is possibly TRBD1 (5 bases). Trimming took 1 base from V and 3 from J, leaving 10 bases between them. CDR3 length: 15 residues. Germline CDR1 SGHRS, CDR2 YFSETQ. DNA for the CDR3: TGCGCCAGCAGCTTGACAGGACCTTACACCGGGGAGCTGTTTTTT. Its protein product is CASSLTGPYTGELFF.

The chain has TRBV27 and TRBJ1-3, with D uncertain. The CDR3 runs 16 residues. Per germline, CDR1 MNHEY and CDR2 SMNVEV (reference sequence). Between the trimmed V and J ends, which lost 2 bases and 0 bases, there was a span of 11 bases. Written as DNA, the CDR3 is TGTGCCAGCAGTTTAAACAGACCAACCTCTGGAAACACCATATATTTT. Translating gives CASSLNRPTSGNTIYF.

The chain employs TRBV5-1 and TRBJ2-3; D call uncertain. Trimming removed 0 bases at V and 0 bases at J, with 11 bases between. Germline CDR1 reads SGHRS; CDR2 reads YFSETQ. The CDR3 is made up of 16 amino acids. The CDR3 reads CASSLATSASTDTQYF. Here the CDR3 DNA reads TGCGCCAGCAGCTTGGCTACAAGTGCTAGCACAGATACGCAGTATTTT.

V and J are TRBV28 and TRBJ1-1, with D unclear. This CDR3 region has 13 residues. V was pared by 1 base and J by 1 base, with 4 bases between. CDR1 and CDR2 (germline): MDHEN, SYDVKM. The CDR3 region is CASSLSTNTEAFF. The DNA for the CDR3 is TGTGCCAGCAGTTTATCTACGAACACTGAAGCTTTCTTT.